These T cell receptor beta chains were read from a single sample in a study of blood T cells in healthy people across ages. TCRdb reprocessed the 5' RACE reads via MiXCR and lists one record per CDR3 protein. The sample has over a million distinct CDR3 sequences, almost 60% seen once. The sequenced material came from blood. These receptors were taken from a man younger than 35 in good health. The CDR3 runs from the conserved cysteine through the conserved F or W. The D gene is left open where the match is weak. Size values are once, few and many counts, or a class for expanded clones, and some rows have none.

d_call	v_call	clone_size	j_call	cdr3_nt	cdr3_aa
-	TRBV2	-	TRBJ2-7	TGTGCCAGCAGTGATCCGGGCGGGCCTACCTACGAGCAGTACTTC	CASSDPGGPTYEQYF
TRBD2	TRBV7-2	few	TRBJ2-1	TGTGCCAGCAGCGCCACCAGCGGGAGGGGCAATGAGCAGTTCTTC	CASSATSGRGNEQFF
TRBD1	TRBV5-1	-	TRBJ2-5	TGCGCCAGCAGCTTGGGTTTGACAGGGGCGCAAGAGACCCAGTACTTC	CASSLGLTGAQETQYF
-	TRBV10-3	few	TRBJ1-1	TGTGCCATCAGTGACAAAGTCGACTATACTGAAGCTTTCTTT	CAISDKVDYTEAFF
-	TRBV7-2	-	TRBJ2-7	TGTGCCAGCAGCAAAAGCTCCTACGAGCAGTACTTC	CASSKSSYEQYF
-	TRBV20-1	few	TRBJ2-1	TGCAGTGCTAGATGGCCATACAATGAGCAGTTCTTC	CSARWPYNEQFF
-	TRBV6-6	-	TRBJ2-5	TGTGCCAGTGACGGGGGAAAGACCCAGTACTTC	CASDGGKTQYF
-	TRBV3-1	-	TRBJ2-7	TGTGCCAGCAGCCCGGGTACGTCTTATGGTCCAGGGAGCTCCTACGAGCAGTACTTC	CASSPGTSYGPGSSYEQYF
TRBD1	TRBV7-9	-	TRBJ2-7	TGTGCCAGCAGCTTCGTCCAGGGGGCCGTGAATGAGCAGTACTTC	CASSFVQGAVNEQYF
-	TRBV12-3/TRBV12-4	-	TRBJ1-2	TGTGCCAGCAGCCTTAAAAACAGCTTTTCTAACTATGGCTACACCTTC	CASSLKNSFSNYGYTF
-	TRBV25-1	few	TRBJ1-5	TGTGCCAGCAGTGATGGGGACGGTAATCAGCCCCAGCATTTT	CASSDGDGNQPQHF
TRBD1	TRBV19	-	TRBJ2-7	TGTGCCAGTAGTGATGGGACAGGGGCCTACGAGCAGTACTTC	CASSDGTGAYEQYF
TRBD1	TRBV7-2	-	TRBJ2-3	TGTGCCAGCAGCGCAACAGGGGGAACCCAGGGTACGCAGTATTTT	CASSATGGTQGTQYF
-	TRBV4-2	-	TRBJ2-1	TGTGCCAGCAGCCAAGATCTCGTCAATGAGCAGTTCTTC	CASSQDLVNEQFF
-	TRBV28	few	TRBJ2-7	TGTGCCAGCAGTGCGCGCATGCTATACGAGCAGTACTTC	CASSARMLYEQYF
-	TRBV28	-	TRBJ1-3	TGTGCCAGTCGGGACGCCCGAACCGACACCATATATTTT	CASRDARTDTIYF
TRBD1	TRBV7-2	-	TRBJ1-2	TGTGCCAGCAGCTACGGGACAGGGGGTTATGGCTACACCTTC	CASSYGTGGYGYTF
-	TRBV6-1	-	TRBJ1-2	TGTGCCAGCAGTGGAACGGGTCAGGGAGGCTACACCTTC	CASSGTGQGGYTF
TRBD2	TRBV29-1	-	TRBJ2-1	TGCAGCGTTGTCGCGGGGGTGGTCGGATCTTTTTCCTACAATGAGCAGTTCTTC	CSVVAGVVGSFSYNEQFF
-	TRBV7-2	-	TRBJ2-1	TGTGCCAGCAGCACAGGATCAAGGATAAATGAGCAGTTCTTC	CASSTGSRINEQFF
TRBD2	TRBV24-1	-	TRBJ2-1	TGTGCCACCAGCGGGACTAGGGACAATGAGCAGTTCTTC	CATSGTRDNEQFF
-	TRBV29-1	-	TRBJ2-3	TGCAGCGTCGGCACAGGGCCCCGGCCAGATACGCAGTATTTT	CSVGTGPRPDTQYF